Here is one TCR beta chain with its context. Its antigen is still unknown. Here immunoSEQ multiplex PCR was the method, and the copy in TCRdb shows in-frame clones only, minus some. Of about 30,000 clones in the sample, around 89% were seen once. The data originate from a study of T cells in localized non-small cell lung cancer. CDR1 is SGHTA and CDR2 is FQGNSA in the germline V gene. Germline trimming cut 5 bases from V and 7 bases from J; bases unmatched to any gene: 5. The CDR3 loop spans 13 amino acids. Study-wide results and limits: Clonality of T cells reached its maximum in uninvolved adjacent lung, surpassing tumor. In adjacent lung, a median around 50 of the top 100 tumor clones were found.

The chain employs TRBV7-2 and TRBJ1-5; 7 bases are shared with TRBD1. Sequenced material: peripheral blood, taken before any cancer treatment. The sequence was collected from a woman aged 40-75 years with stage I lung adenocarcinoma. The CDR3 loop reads CASSLQGQQPQHF. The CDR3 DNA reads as TGTGCCAGCAGCCTACAGGGGCAACAGCCCCAGCATTTT.